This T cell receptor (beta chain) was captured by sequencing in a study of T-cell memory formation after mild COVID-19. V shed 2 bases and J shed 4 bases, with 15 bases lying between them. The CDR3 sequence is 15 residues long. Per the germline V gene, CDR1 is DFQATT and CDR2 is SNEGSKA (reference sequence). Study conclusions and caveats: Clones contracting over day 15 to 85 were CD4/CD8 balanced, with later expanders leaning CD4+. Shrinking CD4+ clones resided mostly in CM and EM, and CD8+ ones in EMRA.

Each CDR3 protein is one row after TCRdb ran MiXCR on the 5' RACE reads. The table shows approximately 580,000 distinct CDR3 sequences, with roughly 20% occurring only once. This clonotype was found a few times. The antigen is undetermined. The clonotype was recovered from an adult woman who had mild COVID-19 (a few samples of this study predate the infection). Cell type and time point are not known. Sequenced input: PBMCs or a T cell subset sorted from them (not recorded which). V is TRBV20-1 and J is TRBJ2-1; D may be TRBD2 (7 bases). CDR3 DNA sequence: TGCAGTGCTAGATTAGGTGGGGGGGCTTACAATGAGCAGTTCTTC. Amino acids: CSARLGGGAYNEQFF.